This TCR beta chain was observed in a study of shared clonotypes between healthy human individuals. Overall study results and limits: As a rule, naive subsets had a larger estimated richness than memory subsets.

Replicate PCRs from sorted subsets contained approximately 220 ng DNA, which is roughly 30,000 T cell genomes. Per the original data handling: Filtering of immunoSEQ junctional sequences could not match full-length read filtering. TCRdb keeps only in-frame clones here, not all; method: immunoSEQ multiplex PCR. V, J and clone size were drawn from that table, and D and trimming were deduced from the DNA. Of millions of clones detected, 93% appear once; the ten largest clones hold 0.35% to 0.5%. In regard to this clone: Its specificity is not known.

The V and J ends lost 2 bases and 3 bases respectively, with 11 bases between them. This CDR3 region has 15 residues. Germline CDR1 MNHNS, CDR2 SASEGT. Healthy HIV-negative adults with no recent acute infections or vaccinations were recruited as donors. The sequenced sample consisted of naive CD4+ T cells from PBMCs. This sample's subset: CD45RA+ positively selected. The chain recombines TRBV6-1 with TRBJ1-5; no firm D call. This clonotype was sampled from a man aged 18 to 29 in good health. Some clones in this sample may be carry-over from other donors' samples. CDR3 coding DNA: TGTGCCAGCAGTGAAAGGTCCGCTTCCAATCAGCCCCAGCATTTT. Protein product: CASSERSASNQPQHF.